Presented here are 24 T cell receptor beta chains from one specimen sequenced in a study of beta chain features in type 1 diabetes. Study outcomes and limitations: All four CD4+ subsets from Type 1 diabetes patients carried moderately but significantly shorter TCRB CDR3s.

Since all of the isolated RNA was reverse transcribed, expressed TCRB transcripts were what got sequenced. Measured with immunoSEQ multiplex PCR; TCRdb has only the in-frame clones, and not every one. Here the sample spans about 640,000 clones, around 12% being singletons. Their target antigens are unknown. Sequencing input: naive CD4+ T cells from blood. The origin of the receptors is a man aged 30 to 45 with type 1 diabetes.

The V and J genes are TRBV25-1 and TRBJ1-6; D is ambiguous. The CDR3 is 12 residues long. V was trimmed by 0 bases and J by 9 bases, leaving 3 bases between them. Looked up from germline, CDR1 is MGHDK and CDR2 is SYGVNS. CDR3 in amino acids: CASSEYRSPLHF. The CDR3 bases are TGTGCCAGCAGTGAATATCGTTCACCCCTCCACTTT.

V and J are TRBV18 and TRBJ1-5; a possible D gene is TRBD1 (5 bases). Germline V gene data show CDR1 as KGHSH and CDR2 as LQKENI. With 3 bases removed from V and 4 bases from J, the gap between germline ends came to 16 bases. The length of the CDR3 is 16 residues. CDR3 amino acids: CASSPLGGSDNQPQHF. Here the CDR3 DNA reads TGTGCCAGCTCACCCCTCGGGGGGTCAGATAATCAGCCCCAGCATTTT.

This chain's CDR3 is CASSLRGLGGANVLTF. The CDR3 DNA follows: TGTGCCAGCAGCCTCAGGGGACTAGGTGGGGCCAACGTCCTGACTTTC. This chain uses TRBV11-1 with TRBJ2-6; 8 bases agree with TRBD2. V gave up 5 bases and J gave up 3 bases; unmatched junction bases: 6. CDR3 size: 16 residues. The germline gives CDR1 SGHAT, CDR2 FQDESV (reference sequence).

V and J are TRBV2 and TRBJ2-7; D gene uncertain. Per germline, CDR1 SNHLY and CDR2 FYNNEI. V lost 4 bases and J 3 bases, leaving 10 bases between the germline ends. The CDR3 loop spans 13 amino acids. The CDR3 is CASSVSQIYEQYF. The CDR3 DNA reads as TGTGCCAGCAGTGTATCGCAGATCTACGAGCAGTACTTC.

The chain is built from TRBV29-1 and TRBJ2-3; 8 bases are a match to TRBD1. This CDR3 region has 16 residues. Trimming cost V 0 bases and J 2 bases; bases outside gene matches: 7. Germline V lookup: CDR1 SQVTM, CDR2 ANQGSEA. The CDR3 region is CSVEDPDRALTDTQYF. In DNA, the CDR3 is TGCAGCGTTGAAGACCCGGACAGGGCGCTCACAGATACGCAGTATTTT.

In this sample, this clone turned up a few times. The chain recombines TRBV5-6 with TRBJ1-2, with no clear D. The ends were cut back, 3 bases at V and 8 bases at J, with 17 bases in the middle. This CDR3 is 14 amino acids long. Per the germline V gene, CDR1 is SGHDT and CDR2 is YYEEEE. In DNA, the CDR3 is TGTGCCAGCAGCTACCTTGGAGTGAGGCAAGGCTACACCTTC. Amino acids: CASSYLGVRQGYTF.

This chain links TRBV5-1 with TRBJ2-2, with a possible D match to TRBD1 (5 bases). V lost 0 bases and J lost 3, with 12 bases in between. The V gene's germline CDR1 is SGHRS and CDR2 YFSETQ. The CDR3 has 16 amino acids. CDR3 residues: CASSLVTRVDTGELFF. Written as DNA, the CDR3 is TGCGCCAGCAGCTTGGTTACCAGGGTCGACACCGGGGAGCTGTTTTTT.

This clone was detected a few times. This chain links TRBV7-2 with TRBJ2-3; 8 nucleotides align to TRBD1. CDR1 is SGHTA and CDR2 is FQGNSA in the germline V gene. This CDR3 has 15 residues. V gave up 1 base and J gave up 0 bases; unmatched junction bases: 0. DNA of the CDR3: TGTGCCAGCAGCTTAGGGACAGGGAGCACAGATACGCAGTATTTT. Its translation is CASSLGTGSTDTQYF. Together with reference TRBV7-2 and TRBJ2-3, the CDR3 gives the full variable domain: GAGVSQSPSNKVTEKGKDVELRCDPISGHTALYWYRQSLGQGLEFLIYFQGNSAPDKSGLPSDRFSAERTGGSVSTLTIQRTQQEDSAVYLCASSLGTGSTDTQYFGPGTRLTVL.

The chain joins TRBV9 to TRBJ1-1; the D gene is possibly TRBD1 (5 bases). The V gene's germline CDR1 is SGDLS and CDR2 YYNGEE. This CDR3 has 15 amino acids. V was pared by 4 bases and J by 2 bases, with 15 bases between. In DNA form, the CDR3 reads TGTGCCAGCAGCACCCGAGGGTGGGGCAACACTGAAGCTTTCTTT. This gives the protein CASSTRGWGNTEAFF.

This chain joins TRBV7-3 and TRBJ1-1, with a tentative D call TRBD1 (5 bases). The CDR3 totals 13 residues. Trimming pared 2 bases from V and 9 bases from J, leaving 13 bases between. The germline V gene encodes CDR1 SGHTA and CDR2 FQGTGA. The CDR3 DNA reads TGTGCCAGCAGCTTAGTTCAGGGTAGCAAAGCTTTCTTT. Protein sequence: CASSLVQGSKAFF.

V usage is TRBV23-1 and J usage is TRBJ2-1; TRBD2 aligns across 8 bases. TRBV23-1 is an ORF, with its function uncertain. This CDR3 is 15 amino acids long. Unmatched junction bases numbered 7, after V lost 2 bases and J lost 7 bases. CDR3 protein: CASSQRAGESNEQFF. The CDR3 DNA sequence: TGCGCCAGCAGTCAAAGAGCGGGGGAAAGTAATGAGCAGTTCTTC.

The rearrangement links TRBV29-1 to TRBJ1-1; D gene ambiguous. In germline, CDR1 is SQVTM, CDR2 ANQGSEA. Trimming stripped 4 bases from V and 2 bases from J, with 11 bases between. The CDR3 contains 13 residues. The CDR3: CSVGAGINTEAFF. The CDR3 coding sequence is TGCAGCGTTGGCGCGGGGATTAACACTGAAGCTTTCTTT. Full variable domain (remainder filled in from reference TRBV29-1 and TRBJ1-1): SAVISQKPSRDICQRGTSLTIQCQVDSQVTMMFWYRQQPGQSLTLIATANQGSEATYESGFVIDKFPISRPNLTFSTLTVSNMSPEDSSIYLCSVGAGINTEAFFGQGTRLTVV.

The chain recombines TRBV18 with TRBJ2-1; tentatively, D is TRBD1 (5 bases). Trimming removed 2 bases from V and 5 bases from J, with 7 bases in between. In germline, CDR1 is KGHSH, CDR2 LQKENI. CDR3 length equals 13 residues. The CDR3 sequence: CASSPDSDNEQFF. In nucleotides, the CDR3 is TGTGCCAGCTCACCAGACAGCGACAATGAGCAGTTCTTC.

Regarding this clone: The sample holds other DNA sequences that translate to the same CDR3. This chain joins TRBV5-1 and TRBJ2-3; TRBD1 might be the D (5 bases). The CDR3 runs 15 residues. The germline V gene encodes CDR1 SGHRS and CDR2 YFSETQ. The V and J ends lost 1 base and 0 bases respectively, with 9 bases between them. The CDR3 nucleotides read TGCGCCAGCAGCTTGAGGGGTTCTAGCACAGATACGCAGTATTTT. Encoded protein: CASSLRGSSTDTQYF.

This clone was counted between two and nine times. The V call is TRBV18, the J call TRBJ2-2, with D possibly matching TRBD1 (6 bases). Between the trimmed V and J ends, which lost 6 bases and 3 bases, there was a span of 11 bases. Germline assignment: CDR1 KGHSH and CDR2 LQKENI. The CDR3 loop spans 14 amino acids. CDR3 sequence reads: CASSEPGDTGELFF. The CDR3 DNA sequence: TGTGCCAGCTCGGAGCCAGGGGACACCGGGGAGCTGTTTTTT.

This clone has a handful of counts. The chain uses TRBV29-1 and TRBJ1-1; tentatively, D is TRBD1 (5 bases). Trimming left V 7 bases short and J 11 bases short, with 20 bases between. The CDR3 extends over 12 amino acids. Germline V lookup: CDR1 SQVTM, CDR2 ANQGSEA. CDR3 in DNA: TGCAGCGCCGGCGGGGCGACGGTTGGTGCTTTCTTT. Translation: CSAGGATVGAFF.

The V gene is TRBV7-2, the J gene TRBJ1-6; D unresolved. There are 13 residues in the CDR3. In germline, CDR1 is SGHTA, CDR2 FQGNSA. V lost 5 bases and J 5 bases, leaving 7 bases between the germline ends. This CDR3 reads CASSARHNSPLHF. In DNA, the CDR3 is TGTGCCAGCAGCGCCAGACATAATTCACCCCTCCACTTT.

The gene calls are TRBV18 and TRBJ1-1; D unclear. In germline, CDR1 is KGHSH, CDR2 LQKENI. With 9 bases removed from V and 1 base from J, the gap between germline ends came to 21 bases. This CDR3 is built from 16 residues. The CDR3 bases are TGTGCCAGTATACCCCGGGAGGTGGGTGCGAACACTGAAGCTTTCTTT. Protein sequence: CASIPREVGANTEAFF.

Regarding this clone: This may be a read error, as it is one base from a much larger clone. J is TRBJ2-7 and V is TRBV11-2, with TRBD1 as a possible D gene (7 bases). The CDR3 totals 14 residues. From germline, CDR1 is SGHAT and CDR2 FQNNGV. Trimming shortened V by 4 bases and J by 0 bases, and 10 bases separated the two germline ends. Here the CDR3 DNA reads TGTGCCAGCAGCTCAGGGGGGAGCTCCTACGAGCAGTACTTC. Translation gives CASSSGGSSYEQYF.

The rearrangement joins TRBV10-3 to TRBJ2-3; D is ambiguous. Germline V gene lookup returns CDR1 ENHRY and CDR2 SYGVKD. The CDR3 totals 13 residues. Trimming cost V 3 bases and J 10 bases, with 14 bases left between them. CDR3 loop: CAISDQSRFAQYF. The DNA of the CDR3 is TGTGCCATCAGTGACCAATCCCGTTTCGCGCAGTATTTT.

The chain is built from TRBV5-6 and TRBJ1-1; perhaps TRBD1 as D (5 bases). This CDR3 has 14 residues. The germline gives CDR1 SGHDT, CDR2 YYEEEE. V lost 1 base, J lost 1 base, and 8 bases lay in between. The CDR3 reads CASSLLQANTEAFF. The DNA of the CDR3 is TGTGCCAGCAGCTTGTTACAGGCGAACACTGAAGCTTTCTTT.

The CDR3 loop is CASSPPYTGNTEAFF. The CDR3, as DNA: TGTGCCAGCTCACCACCGTATACAGGGAACACTGAAGCTTTCTTT. The chain couples TRBV18 to TRBJ1-1, with D tentatively TRBD1 (5 bases). This CDR3 spans 15 amino acids. V was clipped by 0 bases and J by 1 base, with 9 bases between them. Germline assignment: CDR1 KGHSH and CDR2 LQKENI.

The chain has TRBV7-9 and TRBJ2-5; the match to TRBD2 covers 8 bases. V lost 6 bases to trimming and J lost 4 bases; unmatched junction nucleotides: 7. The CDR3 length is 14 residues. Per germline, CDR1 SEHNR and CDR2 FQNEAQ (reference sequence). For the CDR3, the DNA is TGTGCCAGCAGATCCTCCGGGGGGGCAGAGACCCAGTACTTC. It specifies CASRSSGGAETQYF.

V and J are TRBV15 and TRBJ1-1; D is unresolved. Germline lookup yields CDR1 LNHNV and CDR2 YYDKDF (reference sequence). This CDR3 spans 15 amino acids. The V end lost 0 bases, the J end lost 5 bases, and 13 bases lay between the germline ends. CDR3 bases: TGTGCCACCAGCAGAGACCACGGAGCTGGGACTGAAGCTTTCTTT. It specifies CATSRDHGAGTEAFF.